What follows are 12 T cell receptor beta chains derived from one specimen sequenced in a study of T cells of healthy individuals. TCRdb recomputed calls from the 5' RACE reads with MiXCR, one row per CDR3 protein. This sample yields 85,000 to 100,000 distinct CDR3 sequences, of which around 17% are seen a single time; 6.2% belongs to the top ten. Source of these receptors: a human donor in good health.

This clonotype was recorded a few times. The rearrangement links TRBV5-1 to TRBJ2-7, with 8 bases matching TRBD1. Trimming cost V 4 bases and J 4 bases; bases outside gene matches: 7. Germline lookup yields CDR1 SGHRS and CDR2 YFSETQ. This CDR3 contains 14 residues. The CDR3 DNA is TGCGCCAGCAGCATCCGGGACAGGTTATACGAGCAGTACTTC. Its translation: CASSIRDRLYEQYF.

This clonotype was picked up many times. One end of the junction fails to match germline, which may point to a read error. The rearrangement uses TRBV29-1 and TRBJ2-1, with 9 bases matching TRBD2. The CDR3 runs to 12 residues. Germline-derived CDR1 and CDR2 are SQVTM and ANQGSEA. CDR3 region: CSVEEGAGGTRF. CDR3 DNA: TGCAGCGTTGAAGAGGGAGCGGGGGGAACTCGGTTC.

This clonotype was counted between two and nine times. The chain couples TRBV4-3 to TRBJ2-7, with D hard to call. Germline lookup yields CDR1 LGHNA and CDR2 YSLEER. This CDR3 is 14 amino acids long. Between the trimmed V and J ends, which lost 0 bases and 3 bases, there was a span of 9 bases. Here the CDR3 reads CASSQERRFYEQYF. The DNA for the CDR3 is TGCGCCAGCAGCCAAGAAAGGCGGTTCTACGAGCAGTACTTC.

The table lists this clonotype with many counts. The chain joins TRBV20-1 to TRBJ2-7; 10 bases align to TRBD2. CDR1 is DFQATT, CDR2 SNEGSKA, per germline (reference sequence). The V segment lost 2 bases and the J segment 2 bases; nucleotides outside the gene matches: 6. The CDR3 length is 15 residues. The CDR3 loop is CSARPGTSVTYEQYF. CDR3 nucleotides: TGCAGTGCTAGACCCGGGACTAGCGTTACCTACGAGCAGTACTTC.

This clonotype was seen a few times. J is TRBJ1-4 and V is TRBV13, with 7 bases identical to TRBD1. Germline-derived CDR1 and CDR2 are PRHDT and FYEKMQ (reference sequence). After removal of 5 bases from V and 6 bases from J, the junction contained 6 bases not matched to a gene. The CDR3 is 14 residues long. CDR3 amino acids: CASSKGTDDEKLFF. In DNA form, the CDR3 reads TGTGCCAGCAGCAAAGGGACAGACGATGAAAAACTGTTTTTT.

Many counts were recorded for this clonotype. CDR3 region: CASSQNPGTSAYEQYF. The CDR3 nucleotides are TGTGCCAGCAGCCAAAATCCCGGGACTAGCGCCTACGAGCAGTACTTC. The V gene is TRBV7-8, the J gene TRBJ2-7; 10 nucleotides agree with TRBD2. The germline CDR1 and CDR2 sequences are SGHVS and FQNEAQ. Trimming removed 5 bases from V and 2 bases from J; junction bases left unmatched: 9. This CDR3 is 16 amino acids long.

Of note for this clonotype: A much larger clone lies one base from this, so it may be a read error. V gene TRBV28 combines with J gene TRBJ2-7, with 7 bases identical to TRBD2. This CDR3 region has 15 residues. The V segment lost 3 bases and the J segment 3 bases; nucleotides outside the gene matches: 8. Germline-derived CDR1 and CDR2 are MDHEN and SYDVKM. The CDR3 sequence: CASSLSAGEIYEQYF. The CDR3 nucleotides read TGTGCCAGCAGTTTGTCGGCGGGGGAGATCTACGAGCAGTACTTC. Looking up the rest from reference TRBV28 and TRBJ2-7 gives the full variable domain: DVKVTQSSRYLVKRTGEKVFLECVQDMDHENMFWYRQDPGLGLRLIYFSYDVKMKEKGDIPEGYSVSREKKERFSLILESASTNQTSMYLCASSLSAGEIYEQYFGPGTRLTVT.

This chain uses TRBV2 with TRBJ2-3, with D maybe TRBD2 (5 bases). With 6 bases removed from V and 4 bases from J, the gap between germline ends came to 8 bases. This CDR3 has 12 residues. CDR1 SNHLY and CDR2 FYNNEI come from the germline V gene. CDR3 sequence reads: CASRKEADTQYF. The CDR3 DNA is TGTGCCAGCAGGAAGGAGGCAGATACGCAGTATTTT. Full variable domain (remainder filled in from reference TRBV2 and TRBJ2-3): EPEVTQTPSHQVTQMGQEVILRCVPISNHLYFYWYRQILGQKVEFLVSFYNNEISEKSEIFDDQFSVERPDGSNFTLKIRSTKLEDSAMYFCASRKEADTQYFGPGTRLTVL.

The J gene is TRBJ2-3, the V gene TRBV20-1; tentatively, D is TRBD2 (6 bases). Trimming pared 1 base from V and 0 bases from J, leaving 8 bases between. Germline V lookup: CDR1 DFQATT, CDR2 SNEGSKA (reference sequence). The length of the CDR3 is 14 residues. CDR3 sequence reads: CSARAGTSTDTQYF. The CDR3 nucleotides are TGCAGTGCTAGAGCAGGGACTAGCACAGATACGCAGTATTTT.

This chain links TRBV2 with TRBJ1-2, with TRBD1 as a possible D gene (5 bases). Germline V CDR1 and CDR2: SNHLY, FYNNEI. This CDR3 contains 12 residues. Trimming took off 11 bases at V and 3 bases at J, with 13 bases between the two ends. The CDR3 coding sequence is TGTGCCGGTTCCAGGGCTGACTATGGCTACACCTTC. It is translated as CAGSRADYGYTF.

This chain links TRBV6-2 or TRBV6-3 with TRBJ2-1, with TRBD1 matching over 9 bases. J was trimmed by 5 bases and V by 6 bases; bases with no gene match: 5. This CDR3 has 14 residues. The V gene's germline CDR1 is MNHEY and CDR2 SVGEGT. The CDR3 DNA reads TGTGCCAGCAGAACAGGGGGCGCCCACAATGAGCAGTTCTTC. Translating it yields CASRTGGAHNEQFF.

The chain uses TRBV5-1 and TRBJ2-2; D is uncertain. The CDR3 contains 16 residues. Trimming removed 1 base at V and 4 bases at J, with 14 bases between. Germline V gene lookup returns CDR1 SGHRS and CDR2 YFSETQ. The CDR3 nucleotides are TGCGCCAGCAGCTTGTGGTCCGGCCCTGGCACCGGGGAGCTGTTTTTT. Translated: CASSLWSGPGTGELFF.